This T cell receptor (beta chain) originates from a study of T cell responses to AZD1222 COVID-19 vaccine. Study-wide results and caveats: Unmutated variant regions are reportedly targeted by nearly half of spike-specific TCRs.

Germline loops: CDR1 MDHEN, CDR2 SYDVKM. V shed 7 bases, J shed 3 bases, and the junction held 10 bases outside the gene matches. This CDR3 is built from 15 residues. With regard to this clone: Its antigen is undetermined.

Assay: immunoSEQ multiplex PCR; the TCRdb copy retains only in-frame clones and omits some. The sample lists 100,000 to 150,000 clones; around 82% were seen once. The sample in question was peripheral blood, obtained on day 0 of AZD1222 vaccination. V is TRBV28 and J is TRBJ2-7, with TRBD2 matching 9 bases. The sequence was obtained from an adult in good health. This CDR3 is CASITPSGNYYEQYF. Here the CDR3 DNA reads TGTGCCAGCATTACTCCTAGCGGGAATTACTACGAGCAGTACTTC. Supplemented by reference TRBV28 and TRBJ2-7, the full variable domain reads DVKVTQSSRYLVKRTGEKVFLECVQDMDHENMFWYRQDPGLGLRLIYFSYDVKMKEKGDIPEGYSVSREKKERFSLILESASTNQTSMYLCASITPSGNYYEQYFGPGTRLTVT.